Below are 18 T cell receptor beta chains sequenced from a single sample in a study of shared clonotypes between healthy human individuals. Only in-frame clones appear in the TCRdb table, and some are missing; sequencing was by immunoSEQ multiplex PCR. The sample has 800,000 to 1,200,000 clones, about four fifths seen once. The sequencing sample was made of memory CD4+ T cells from PBMCs. Sample subset: CD45RA-negative fraction. These TCRs come from a man aged 18 to 30 in good health. Some clones in this sample may be carry-over from other donors' samples.

This clone was counted a single time. The chain has TRBV4-3 and TRBJ2-1; unclear D gene. The CDR3 length is 16 residues. Germline assignment: CDR1 LGHNA and CDR2 YSLEER. V was trimmed by 1 base and J by 6 bases, leaving 16 bases between them. Here the CDR3 DNA reads TGCGCCAGCAGCCAAGCCGGCGGCTCCTCGCGCAATGAGCAGTTCTTC. Its translation: CASSQAGGSSRNEQFF.

There are a few counts of this clone. A read error may produce the germline difference seen at one junction end. This sequence joins TRBV9 and TRBJ2-1; possibly TRBD2 for D (5 bases). This CDR3 comprises 12 residues. Germline V lookup: CDR1 SGDLS, CDR2 YYNGEE. The CDR3 DNA reads as TGTGCCAGCAGCGTGACTACCAATAAGCAGTTCTTC. Its protein product is CASSVTTNKQFF. The full variable domain, with the rest looked up from reference TRBV9 and TRBJ2-1, is DSGVTQTPKHLITATGQRVTLRCSPRSGDLSVYWYQQSLDQGLQFLIQYYNGEERAKGNILERFSAQQFPDLHSELNLSSLELGDSALYFCASSVTTNKQFFGPGTRLTVL.

A single count supports this clone. The V call is TRBV7-8, the J call TRBJ2-7, with 9 bases that match TRBD2. Trimming took 3 bases from V and 0 from J; bases not matched to a gene: 6. The CDR3 length is 16 residues. Germline CDR1 SGHVS, CDR2 FQNEAQ. As DNA, the CDR3 is TGTGCCAGCAGCTTGCCCGGACTAGCGAGCTCCTACGAGCAGTACTTC. As protein: CASSLPGLASSYEQYF.

V usage is TRBV6-6 and J usage is TRBJ2-7, with TRBD1 identical over 7 bases. The CDR3 consists of 15 residues. Looked up from germline, CDR1 is MNHNY and CDR2 is SVGAGI (reference sequence). Unmatched junction bases numbered 11, after V lost 5 bases and J lost 4 bases. CDR3 DNA sequence: TGTGCCAGCAGTGGCAGGACAGGACGGACTTACGAGCAGTACTTC. Encoded protein: CASSGRTGRTYEQYF.

V and J are TRBV9 and TRBJ2-5, with 12 bases fitting TRBD2. The CDR3 has 16 residues. V trimming: 0 bases; J trimming: 4 bases; junction bases outside the gene matches: 4. The germline V gene encodes CDR1 SGDLS and CDR2 YYNGEE. The CDR3 reads CASSVGGTSGLETQYF. Written as DNA, the CDR3 is TGTGCCAGCAGCGTAGGAGGGACTAGCGGGCTAGAGACCCAGTACTTC.

This chain links TRBV25-1 with TRBJ1-2; weak D call: TRBD1 (5 bases). Germline V CDR1 and CDR2: MGHDK, SYGVNS. V lost 0 bases to trimming and J lost 8 bases, with 16 bases between them. The CDR3 runs 15 residues. CDR3 DNA sequence: TGTGCCAGCAGTGAATATAGGGACTCCACGGAGGGCTACACCTTC. Translation: CASSEYRDSTEGYTF.

This clone was seen a handful of times. This chain joins TRBV5-1 and TRBJ2-3; D may correspond to TRBD1 or TRBD2 (5 bases each). CDR3 length: 14 amino acids. V dropped 0 bases and J dropped 7 bases, with 12 bases sitting between them. The V gene's germline CDR1 is SGHRS and CDR2 YFSETQ. The DNA for the CDR3 is TGCGCCAGCAGCTTGGATTCGGGGCCGAATACGCAGTATTTT. It specifies CASSLDSGPNTQYF.

This clone occurred once. This chain joins TRBV11-2 and TRBJ2-5; 7 positions match TRBD2. J lost 0 bases, V lost 4 bases, and 8 bases had no gene match. This CDR3 contains 16 residues. The germline CDR1 and CDR2 sequences are SGHAT and FQNNGV. CDR3 loop: CASSSQLAPYQETQYF. For the CDR3, the DNA is TGTGCCAGCAGCTCCCAACTAGCGCCATACCAAGAGACCCAGTACTTC.

This clone was seen once. J is TRBJ2-7 and V is TRBV5-6; 9 bases are shared with TRBD1. This CDR3 is built from 15 residues. The V segment lost 2 bases and the J segment 2 bases; nucleotides outside the gene matches: 5. Germline lookup yields CDR1 SGHDT and CDR2 YYEEEE. CDR3 residues: CASSFGTGPTYEQYF. DNA of the CDR3: TGTGCCAGCAGCTTTGGGACAGGGCCCACCTACGAGCAGTACTTC.

This clone was seen once. This chain uses TRBV7-2 with TRBJ1-3; 7 nucleotides line up with TRBD1. Trimming took 5 bases from V and 0 from J; bases not matched to a gene: 4. Germline lookup yields CDR1 SGHTA and CDR2 FQGNSA. The CDR3 sequence is 15 residues long. This CDR3 is CASSPEGASGNTIYF. The CDR3 DNA reads as TGTGCCAGCAGCCCAGAGGGGGCCTCTGGAAACACCATATATTTT.

The rearrangement joins TRBV6-6 to TRBJ1-1; no definite D call. The CDR3 contains 12 residues. In germline, CDR1 is MNHNY, CDR2 SVGAGI (reference sequence). V was trimmed by 6 bases and J by 3 bases, leaving 8 bases between them. This CDR3 is CASRRGDTEAFF. In DNA form, the CDR3 reads TGTGCCAGCAGGCGCGGAGACACTGAAGCTTTCTTT.

The V gene is TRBV5-4, the J gene TRBJ2-1; the D is unclear. Looked up from germline, CDR1 is SGHNT and CDR2 is YYREEE (reference sequence). The length of the CDR3 is 14 residues. The V and J ends lost 1 base and 8 bases respectively, with 13 bases between them. The CDR3 DNA sequence: TGTGCCAGCAGCTTGCGGCGCGTTTTCGATGAGCAGTTCTTC. Its translation: CASSLRRVFDEQFF.

The genes are TRBV5-1 and TRBJ2-2; no reliable D call. Germline CDR1 and CDR2: SGHRS and YFSETQ. The V and J ends lost 1 base and 5 bases respectively, with 9 bases between them. The CDR3 covers 14 residues. The DNA of the CDR3 is TGCGCCAGCAGCTTGATGGGGAATACCGGGGAGCTGTTTTTT. Protein product: CASSLMGNTGELFF.

This clone came up many times. J is TRBJ1-2 and V is TRBV9, with D maybe TRBD1 (5 bases). The CDR3 runs to 13 residues. Germline assignment: CDR1 SGDLS and CDR2 YYNGEE. V lost 4 bases to trimming and J lost 7 bases, with 14 bases between them. The CDR3 protein is CASSPRSGFGYTF. CDR3 DNA: TGTGCCAGCAGCCCTAGATCAGGGTTTGGCTACACCTTC.

The genes are TRBV5-4 and TRBJ2-1; the match to TRBD2 covers 10 bases. The CDR3 totals 14 residues. The germline CDR1 and CDR2 sequences are SGHNT and YYREEE (reference sequence). V lost 5 bases and J lost 10; bases outside the gene matches: 9. The CDR3 coding sequence is TGTGCCAGCAGGGAAGCGGGAGGGCCTGGCGAGCAGTTCTTC. It specifies CASREAGGPGEQFF. Complete variable domain (other parts from reference TRBV5-4 and TRBJ2-1): ETGVTQSPTHLIKTRGQQVTLRCSSQSGHNTVSWYQQALGQGPQFIFQYYREEENGRGNFPPRFSGLQFPNYSSELNVNALELDDSALYLCASREAGGPGEQFFGPGTRLTVL.

The V gene is TRBV6-5, the J gene TRBJ1-3; no clear D gene. Trimming took 4 bases from V and 2 from J, leaving 12 bases between them. The V gene's germline CDR1 is MNHEY and CDR2 SVGAGI. The CDR3 is 15 residues long. This CDR3 reads CASSSPGFTGNTIYF. The DNA of the CDR3 is TGTGCCAGCAGTTCCCCGGGTTTTACTGGAAACACCATATATTTT.

Points on this clone: Other DNA sequences in this sample translate to the same CDR3. The chain carries TRBV5-1 and TRBJ1-5; 11 bases map to TRBD1. CDR1 is SGHRS and CDR2 is YFSETQ in the germline V gene. This CDR3 contains 14 residues. Trimming at V came to 3 bases and at J to 5 bases, leaving 1 base not matched to a gene. The chain's CDR3 is CASSSGQGDQPQHF. The CDR3 bases are TGCGCCAGCAGCTCGGGACAGGGGGATCAGCCCCAGCATTTT.

The V call is TRBV5-4, the J call TRBJ1-1; D is unresolved. The CDR3 length is 14 residues. V lost 3 bases, J lost 6 bases, and 15 bases lay in between. Germline assignment: CDR1 SGHNT and CDR2 YYREEE (reference sequence). The CDR3 sequence is CASSSGGVYAEAFF. The CDR3 coding sequence is TGTGCCAGCAGCTCAGGAGGCGTCTACGCTGAAGCTTTCTTT.